This TCR beta chain was sequenced for a study of T cell responses to AZD1222 COVID-19 vaccine. Study-level results: Following two doses of AZD1222, Spike-specific TCR breadth and depth rose.

A note on this clone: What it binds is not known.

V was trimmed by 0 bases and J by 1 base, leaving 3 bases between them. Germline V gene lookup returns CDR1 KGHSH and CDR2 LQKENI. The CDR3 runs 13 residues. Some clones are missing from TCRdb's copy, which holds only in-frame ones; the method was immunoSEQ multiplex PCR. The sample yields some 180,000 clones, roughly 91% seen once. The specimen was peripheral blood, collected 28 days after the second AZD1222 dose. This receptor was identified in an adult who received the AZD1222 COVID-19 vaccine. The rearrangement uses TRBV18 and TRBJ1-1; no clear D gene. The CDR3 reads CASSPPSNTEAFF. The CDR3 DNA follows: TGTGCCAGCTCACCACCATCGAACACTGAAGCTTTCTTT.